This T cell receptor (beta chain) was retrieved from a study of shared clonotypes between healthy human individuals. Study results and limitations: Since donors were few, the genetic and exposure-history diversity represented was limited. An expected dependence of interdonor clonotype sharing on sequencing depth was noted.

When replicate PCRs were run on sorted subsets, they used 200 to 250 ng DNA, about 31,000 T cell genomes. TCRdb's copy holds only in-frame clones and misses some; the assay was immunoSEQ multiplex PCR. The sample gives a few million clones, about 92% of which show up once; 0.13% to 0.15% is in the top ten. For this clone: Its antigen is as yet unknown.

With V trimmed by 4 bases and J by 5 bases, 11 bases remained unmatched. Germline assignment: CDR1 SGHRS and CDR2 YFSETQ. There are 15 residues in the CDR3. Those who donated, Caucasian adults without exception, all lived in Nashville, Tennessee. This TCR was recovered from a man aged 18 to 35 in good health. The chain carries TRBV5-1 and TRBJ2-5, with 7 nucleotides matching TRBD1. The sequenced sample was naive CD4+ T cells sorted from blood. Subset specified: CD45RA+ positively selected. Here the CDR3 DNA reads TGCGCCAGCAGCATCTCCGGGACAGCCGGGGAGACCCAGTACTTC. It yields the protein CASSISGTAGETQYF.